What follows describes a single T cell receptor beta chain. What it recognizes is unknown. Amplification of TCR beta CDR3 regions was performed using RNA transcripts as template. HTBI primers were the set used in a first-round RT-PCR of the TCR CDR3. Each CDR3 protein gets one entry after TCRdb re-called the multiplex PCR reads with MiXCR. The data show around 620,000 distinct CDR3 sequences, with 14% seen just once and 7.1% held by the top ten. This sample is part of a study of T cells in Graves' hyperthyroidism and ophthalmopathy. Findings and limits, study-wide: The model's output predicted ophthalmopathy at a median of roughly 6 months prior to onset. Among thyroid clonotypes expanded above 0.001, most also appeared in blood.

From germline, CDR1 is LNHDA and CDR2 SQIVND (reference sequence). Trimming shortened V by 3 bases and J by 4 bases, and 7 bases separated the two germline ends. The CDR3 runs 13 residues. The study included ophthalmopathy patients with Clinical Activity Score at least 3, NOSPECS grade at least 4 and duration under 3 months. Orbital computed tomography and thyroid ultrasound, together with serum TRAb and thyroxine and clinical symptoms, were used for diagnoses. This TCR was sampled from a woman aged 18-29 years with Graves' ophthalmopathy. The source material was blood. This chain connects TRBV19 to TRBJ2-1; D gene ambiguous. The CDR3: CASSIWRYNEQFF. The CDR3 DNA follows: TGTGCCAGTAGTATTTGGAGATACAATGAGCAGTTCTTC.